The 17 T cell receptor beta chains given below trace back to one sample, sequenced in a study of vaccination and CD4 T cells after COVID-19. With the Oncomine TCR Beta short-read assay, DNA from cultured CD4+ T cells was sequenced. TCRdb independently ran MiXCR on the PCR reads; one entry per CDR3 protein. In the table there are over 10,000 distinct CDR3 sequences, roughly 73% of which are singletons. Treatment given: roughly 11-day PBMC culture with coronavirus spike peptide pools or control peptides (ViraFEST assay). These receptors have no identified antigens. Sequenced sample: CD4+ T cells from blood, cultured in vitro. These receptors were taken from a human donor who had recovered from COVID-19.

The chain uses TRBV6-1 and TRBJ1-2, with 11 bases lining up with TRBD1. Germline CDR1 and CDR2: MNHNS and SASEGT. There are 14 residues in the CDR3. Trimming cost V 6 bases and J 7 bases; bases outside gene matches: 7. CDR3 sequence: CASSGQGAISGYTF. CDR3 sequence (DNA): TGTGCCAGCAGCGGACAGGGGGCGATCTCTGGCTACACCTTC.

V gene TRBV24-1 combines with J gene TRBJ2-2; TRBD2 matches 15 bases. Germline CDR1 is KGHDR and CDR2 is SFDVKD. CDR3 size: 19 residues. J lost 5 bases, V lost 1 base, and 7 bases had no gene match. The CDR3 region has the DNA TGTGCCACCAGTGATTTTAGGACTAGCGGGAGGGCCGGAACCGGGGAGCTGTTTTTT. Translating gives CATSDFRTSGRAGTGELFF.

This clonotype was observed a few times. The rearrangement links TRBV6-1 to TRBJ1-2; D is undetermined. CDR3 length equals 14 residues. V lost 7 bases to trimming and J lost 2 bases, with 14 bases between them. Germline V CDR1 and CDR2: MNHNS, SASEGT. Written as DNA, the CDR3 is TGTGCCAGCATCCTAGTGGGAGAGAACTATGGCTACACCTTC. Translated, it gives CASILVGENYGYTF.

Note on this clonotype: Germline and junction disagree at one end, which may indicate a read error. The DNA for the CDR3 is TGTGCCAGCAGCCCCAGCACCACCTCTGGAAACACCATATGTTTT. Its protein product is CASSPSTTSGNTICF. The rearrangement links TRBV7-2 to TRBJ1-3, with D unclear. In germline, CDR1 is SGHTA, CDR2 FQGNSA. This CDR3 has 15 amino acids. Full variable domain (rest looked up from reference TRBV7-2 and TRBJ1-3): GAGVSQSPSNKVTEKGKDVELRCDPISGHTALYWYRQSLGQGLEFLIYFQGNSAPDKSGLPSDRFSAERTGGSVSTLTIQRTQQEDSAVYLCASSPSTTSGNTICFGEGSWLTVV.

The rearrangement uses TRBV7-2 and TRBJ1-1, with D perhaps TRBD1 (6 bases). Trimming pared 1 base from V and 11 bases from J, leaving 14 bases between. The germline gives CDR1 SGHTA, CDR2 FQGNSA. The CDR3 contains 13 residues. The CDR3 DNA is TGTGCCAGCAGCTTAGGGATTGGGGGCGAGGCTTTCTTT. Amino acid sequence: CASSLGIGGEAFF.

This chain links TRBV27 with TRBJ1-6, with TRBD1 matching 9 bases. CDR1 is MNHEY, CDR2 SMNVEV, per germline (reference sequence). The CDR3 runs 17 residues. Trimming cost V 3 bases and J 3 bases; bases outside gene matches: 6. The DNA of the CDR3 is TGTGCCAGCAGTTTCTCACAGGGGGCGGACTATAATTCACCCCTCCACTTT. Its translation is CASSFSQGADYNSPLHF.

The chain has TRBV6-2 or TRBV6-3 and TRBJ2-3; TRBD2 aligns across 9 bases. Losses at the gene ends were 6 bases for V and 1 base for J; bases not matched to a gene: 11. The CDR3 is 17 amino acids. Germline V gene sequence: CDR1 MNHEY, CDR2 SVGEGT. The CDR3 region has the DNA TGTGCCAGCAGCGGGGGGGGACTAGCAGACTGCACAGATACGCAGTATTTT. Translated, it gives CASSGGGLADCTDTQYF.

The chain has TRBV20-1 and TRBJ1-5; 9 bases fit TRBD1. The J segment lost 4 bases and the V segment lost 3 bases, leaving 4 bases of the junction unmatched. The CDR3 is made up of 14 amino acids. From germline, CDR1 is DFQATT and CDR2 SNEGSKA (reference sequence). Here the CDR3 DNA reads TGCAGTGCTAGTCGCGACAGGGGGAATCAGCCCCAGCATTTT. Amino acids: CSASRDRGNQPQHF.

The chain uses TRBV6-2 or TRBV6-3 and TRBJ1-5; D gene uncertain. This CDR3 region has 15 residues. V lost 6 bases and J lost 2, with 14 bases in between. Germline values: CDR1 MNHEY, CDR2 SVGEGT. CDR3 in amino acids: CASRTRWRGNQPQHF. The CDR3 nucleotides read TGTGCCAGCAGAACGAGGTGGAGGGGCAATCAGCCCCAGCATTTT.

The rearrangement links TRBV28 to TRBJ1-5; D is ambiguous. The CDR3 totals 16 residues. Germline CDR1 is MDHEN and CDR2 is SYDVKM. The V end was cut by 7 bases, the J end by 0 bases, with 16 bases between. CDR3: CASNQGRIYSNQPQHF. The CDR3 nucleotides read TGTGCCAGCAACCAAGGGCGGATCTATAGCAATCAGCCCCAGCATTTT.

The chain recombines TRBV20-1 with TRBJ2-7; TRBD2 matches 12 bases. The CDR3 sequence is 15 residues long. Germline V gene data show CDR1 as DFQATT and CDR2 as SNEGSKA (reference sequence). Germline trimming cut 8 bases from V and 3 bases from J; bases unmatched to any gene: 11. The CDR3 reads CSTNPGTSGFYEQYF. In DNA, the CDR3 is TGCAGTACAAACCCCGGGACTAGCGGGTTCTACGAGCAGTACTTC.

The CDR3: CASITDDNSPLHF. The DNA of the CDR3 is TGTGCCAGCATAACGGACGATAATTCACCCCTCCACTTT. The chain uses TRBV6-1 and TRBJ1-6; D gene uncertain. Per the germline V gene, CDR1 is MNHNS and CDR2 is SASEGT. Trimming cost V 7 bases and J 5 bases, with 9 bases left between them. The CDR3 contains 13 residues.

This clonotype has just a few counts. The rearrangement joins TRBV20-1 to TRBJ1-5; D is perhaps TRBD1 (5 bases). The V and J ends lost 3 bases and 7 bases respectively, with 16 bases between them. The CDR3 totals 14 residues. Germline lookup yields CDR1 DFQATT and CDR2 SNEGSKA (reference sequence). The CDR3 sequence is CSARPLGGGQPQHF. As DNA, the CDR3 is TGCAGTGCTAGGCCACTGGGGGGAGGGCAGCCCCAGCATTTT.

The chain carries TRBV28 and TRBJ1-1; D gene uncertain. V lost 8 bases and J lost 5, with 12 bases in between. CDR1 and CDR2 (germline): MDHEN, SYDVKM. The CDR3 contains 12 residues. DNA of the CDR3: TGTGCCAGCGGCCGGAGTCGTACTGAAGCTTTCTTT. This codes for CASGRSRTEAFF.

J is TRBJ1-5 and V is TRBV11-2; 7 bases agree with TRBD1. Looked up from germline, CDR1 is SGHAT and CDR2 is FQNNGV. This CDR3 spans 19 amino acids. The V segment lost 5 bases and the J segment 0 bases; nucleotides outside the gene matches: 16. CDR3 in amino acids: CASSPHSTGKGYSNQPQHF. CDR3 sequence (DNA): TGTGCCAGCAGCCCTCACTCGACAGGGAAGGGTTATAGCAATCAGCCCCAGCATTTT.

This chain links TRBV7-2 with TRBJ2-2; no definite D call. Between the trimmed V and J ends, which lost 4 bases and 1 base, there was a span of 10 bases. The CDR3 has 15 amino acids. Germline loops: CDR1 SGHTA, CDR2 FQGNSA. CDR3 nucleotides: TGTGCCAGCAGCTCGAAAGCTTTGAACACCGGGGAGCTGTTTTTT. Protein product: CASSSKALNTGELFF. The complete variable domain, with remaining parts taken from reference TRBV7-2 and TRBJ2-2, reads GAGVSQSPSNKVTEKGKDVELRCDPISGHTALYWYRQSLGQGLEFLIYFQGNSAPDKSGLPSDRFSAERTGGSVSTLTIQRTQQEDSAVYLCASSSKALNTGELFFGEGSRLTVL.

CDR3 bases: TGTGCCATCGGGGGACAGGGCAGTCCCGGGGAGCTGTTTTTT. Its protein is CAIGGQGSPGELFF. This chain links TRBV10-3 with TRBJ2-2, with 9 nucleotides matching TRBD1. The CDR3 runs to 14 residues. Germline-derived CDR1 and CDR2 are ENHRY and SYGVKD. The junction had 7 bases not matched to a gene; V was cut back by 8 bases and J by 6 bases.